This entry features one T cell receptor (beta chain) sequence. Participant reports of clinical history set cohort assignment. This sample stems from a study of blood T cell repertoires in COVID-19. Assay: immunoSEQ multiplex PCR; the TCRdb copy retains only in-frame clones and omits some. The sample has about 160,000 clones, about 85% seen once. The sequenced sample was PBMCs or T cells enriched from blood (not recorded which). The TCR was taken from a woman between 50 and 59 years old who had recovered from COVID-19.

The CDR3, as DNA: TGTGCCAGCAGAGACGGGGGCGCGGGGGCCGGGGAGCTGTTTTTT. The encoded protein is CASRDGGAGAGELFF. V gene TRBV28 combines with J gene TRBJ2-2; perhaps TRBD2 as D (7 bases). The germline V gene encodes CDR1 MDHEN and CDR2 SYDVKM. Trimming left V 6 bases short and J 6 bases short, with 17 bases between. CDR3 length: 15 amino acids.